These 10 T cell receptor beta chains were sequenced from one sample in a study of tissue T cells after allogeneic stem cell transplantation. Stated time point: mouse harvest day 7 after allogeneic transplant. Mouse grafts combined 10^7 T-cell-depleted bone marrow cells with 10^6 splenic CD5+ T cells. Here immunoSEQ multiplex PCR was the method, and the copy in TCRdb shows in-frame clones only, minus some. This sample has over 7,000 clones, with 50% found just once. Material for sequencing was gut tissue. These receptors all come from a female BALB/c mouse given C57BL/6 T cells with graft-versus-host disease after an allogeneic hematopoietic cell transplant.

This clone was seen a handful of times. Mouse names are used for the genes. The observed sequence ends 1 residue before the CDR3 terminus, with the missing tail filled in from the germline J gene. The chain has TRBV26 and TRBJ2-2, with TRBD1 identical over 9 bases. Germline loops: CDR1 KGHPV, CDR2 FQNQEV (reference sequence). CDR3 length: 15 amino acids. With V trimmed by 5 bases and J by 1 base, 2 bases remained unmatched. CDR3 DNA, as far as it was read: TGTGCCAGCAGTAGGGACAGGGTAAACACCGGGCAGCTCTAC. Protein sequence: CASSRDRVNTGQLY. The entire CDR3 reads CASSRDRVNTGQLYF.

Notes on this clone: Gene names and germline match the mouse. The read finishes 1 residue shy of the CDR3 end, and the germline J gene is used to complete it. The chain has TRBV13-1 and TRBJ2-5; possible D gene TRBD1, 6 bases. Germline V gives CDR1 NSHNY, CDR2 SYGAGN. V lost 0 bases and J 6 bases, leaving 8 bases between the germline ends. This CDR3 region has 13 residues. The CDR3 is CASSDDRVDTQYF. The CDR3 bases that were read are TGTGCCAGCAGTGATGACAGGGTTGACACCCAGTAC.

Comment on this clone: Gene labels here are mouse ones. Read coverage stops 1 residue before the CDR3 terminus; the germline J gene supplies the remainder. The V call is TRBV23, the J call TRBJ2-5; no check of the table's D call, TRBD1, against the DNA was made. The germline V gene encodes CDR1 KGHTA and CDR2 FQNQQP. CDR3 size: 12 residues. The CDR3 is CSSSQQQDTQYF. Incomplete CDR3 DNA: TGCTCCAGCAGTCAACAGCAAGACACCCAGTAC.

Remarks on this clone: Gene names refer to mouse genes. Sequencing ends 1 residue short of the CDR3 end; the germline J gene provides the rest. The V gene is TRBV15, the J gene TRBJ1-3; D not resolved. The V gene's germline CDR1 is SGHND and CDR2 FRSKSL. Trimming took 1 base from V and 0 from J, leaving 4 bases between them. The CDR3 has 14 residues. CDR3 DNA, as far as it was read: TGTGCCAGCAGTTTAGGAACTTCTGGAAATACGCTCTAT. Translating it yields CASSLGTSGNTLY. The complete CDR3 protein is CASSLGTSGNTLYF.

With regard to this clone: One end of the junction fails to match germline, which may point to a read error. The gene names here belong to mouse. The CDR3 goes on 1 residue after the read ends, and that part is filled in from the germline J gene. The genes are TRBV5 and TRBJ2-4; D is unclear. Germline V CDR1 and CDR2: LGHNA, YNLKQL (reference sequence). The CDR3 runs 13 residues. This CDR3 is CASSQTSQNALYF. The covered CDR3 bases are TGTGCCAGCAGCCAAACAAGTCAAAACGCCTTGTAC.

A few counts support this clone. Gene names follow the mouse nomenclature. The CDR3 region is CASSLGLGGQDTQYF. The DNA read from the CDR3 is TGTGCCAGCTCTCTTGGACTGGGGGGTCAAGACACCCAGTAC. The chain combines TRBV12-2 with TRBJ2-5; 11 bases map to TRBD2. The read gets to within 1 residue of the CDR3 end, and the germline J gene fills in the rest. Germline V gene data show CDR1 as SGHLS and CDR2 as HYDKME. The V and J ends lost 1 base and 3 bases, in that order; junction bases with no gene match: 2. The CDR3 runs 15 residues.

This clone was found once. Gene labels here are mouse ones. The read ends 1 residue shy of where the CDR3 ends; the end is completed using the germline J gene. J is TRBJ2-5 and V is TRBV13-2, with 10 nucleotides matching TRBD2. V was pared by 2 bases and J by 5 bases, with 8 bases of the junction left unmatched. Germline V gene data show CDR1 as NNHNN and CDR2 as SYGAGS (reference sequence). CDR3 size: 16 residues. The sequenced part of the CDR3 DNA is TGTGCCAGCGGTGACCCTGGGGGGGCGCGGGGAGACACCCAGTAC. Translation gives CASGDPGGARGDTQY. The full CDR3 protein reads CASGDPGGARGDTQYF.

On this clone itself: Gene names denote mouse genes. Read coverage stops 1 residue before the CDR3 terminus; the germline J gene supplies the remainder. The genes are TRBV12-2 and TRBJ1-1; D gene ambiguous. The CDR3 extends over 15 amino acids. V dropped 0 bases and J dropped 0 bases, with 10 bases sitting between them. Germline CDR1 reads SGHLS; CDR2 reads HYDKME. CDR3 loop: CASSLEGRSNTEVFF. The DNA read from the CDR3 is TGTGCCAGCTCTCTCGAAGGCAGATCAAACACAGAAGTCTTC. The complete variable domain, with remaining parts taken from reference TRBV12-2 and TRBJ1-1, reads NSGVVQSPRYIIKGKGERSILKCIPISGHLSVAWYQQTQGQELKFFIQHYDKMERDKGNLPSRFSVQQFDDYHSEMNMSALELEDSAVYFCASSLEGRSNTEVFFGKGTRLTVV.

A word on this clone: Each gene name is a mouse one. Coverage ceases 1 residue before the CDR3 finishes, and the germline J gene fills in the end. The V and J genes are TRBV13-3 and TRBJ2-4; D may be TRBD1 or TRBD2 (5 bases each). Germline V gene data show CDR1 as NNHDY and CDR2 as SYVADS. The CDR3 sequence is 14 residues long. Trimming took off 0 bases at V and 4 bases at J, with 9 bases between the two ends. CDR3 sequence reads: CASSDASGENTLYF. CDR3 bases read: TGTGCCAGCAGTGATGCATCGGGGGAAAACACCTTGTAC. Based on the CDR3 plus reference TRBV13-3 and TRBJ2-4, the full variable domain is EAAVTQSPRSKVAVTGGKVTLSCHQTNNHDYMYWYRQDTGHGLRLIHYSYVADSTEKGDIPDGYKASRPSQENFSLILELASLSQTAVYFCASSDASGENTLYFGAGTRLSVL.

To note about this clone: Each gene name is a mouse one. The sequence runs out 1 residue before the end of the CDR3; the remainder is reconstructed from the germline J gene. The chain recombines TRBV26 with TRBJ2-5, with 10 bases identical to TRBD1. V lost 4 bases to trimming and J lost 4 bases; unmatched junction nucleotides: 5. Germline V gives CDR1 KGHPV, CDR2 FQNQEV (reference sequence). This CDR3 has 15 residues. The chain's CDR3 is CASSRPGQGKDTQYF. CDR3 bases read: TGTGCCAGCAGTCGTCCGGGACAGGGGAAAGACACCCAGTAC.